Sequencing of this T cell receptor beta chain was carried out in a study of blood T cell repertoires in COVID-19 (dated by TCRdb to 2019 to 2021). Notes on the research overall: Collaborator samples came from the United States, Italy and Spain and covered acute and convalescent phases of COVID-19. Samples were obtained from the ongoing ImmuneRACE study (first 160 participants) and from some 1,300 subjects provided by 6 global collaborators. Where available, HLA class I and class II types were obtained from metadata supplied by the sample provider rather than from assay-based typing. Sample metadata almost always included a de-identified subject ID, COVID-19 status, age in years and sex. The dataset comprised deeply sampled blood TCRbeta repertoires from subjects exposed to, actively infected with, or recovered from COVID-19. The prospective study material was composed of cDNA or gDNA derived from T cells, B-cell-depleted T cells, or PBMCs. A freely available public database, intended as a resource for researchers studying the immune response to SARS-CoV-2, is where the repertoires were released.

Whole blood was collected in K2EDTA tubes by collaborating institutions according to the institutions' own protocols. For TCRbeta analysis, collaborators shipped samples as frozen whole blood, isolated PBMCs, or DNA extracted from either of those sample types. Study-wide conclusions, independent of this receptor: The quantity of clinical and demographic metadata differed by source and by participant and was supplied without curation.

Cut back by 3 bases and 7 bases, the V and J ends lie 12 bases apart. Reading from cysteine to phenylalanine, the CDR3 counts 13 amino acids. The only DNA kept is the CDR3, 39 bases in frame from the first base. Worth noting for this clone: It lacks a known antigen. No clone much larger than this one lies a single base away; base qualities are absent.

The immunoSEQ Assay, a bias-controlled multiplex PCR, was used to amplify TCRbeta CDR3 regions from genomic DNA. On the study's bioinformatics: Within the assay, amplification of reference gene primers was used to estimate how many nucleated cells each sample contained. To quantify the absolute abundance of each unique TCRbeta CDR3 rearrangement, sequence reads were collapsed and filtered. Productive Simpson clonality was computed per sample as the square root of Simpson's diversity index over productive rearrangements. Imported from immuneACCESS, the table was reduced by TCRdb to in-frame sequences with V and J called. These copies leave out some clones; in studies compared against another copy, an unresolved V gene accounts for under half, and the cause of the remainder is not known. D and trimming come from the DNA, and the V and J calls and clone size come from that table. This sample comprises approximately 300,000 clones, 86% of them detected only once. Around 1.7% of the sample is held by the ten biggest clonotypes.

The TCR sequence derives from a woman aged 45-65 years with acute or convalescent COVID-19. Sequences were obtained from peripheral blood. The chain links TRBV12-3 or TRBV12-4 with TRBJ1-1; the D segment could be TRBD1, given 5 matching bases. The DNA reads TGTGCCAGCAGTTTGCGGGGCGGCGGTGAAGCTTTCTTT. The resulting protein is CASSLRGGGEAFF.